Listed below are T cell receptor beta chains from one sample, sequenced in a study of regulatory T cells in long-lasting Graves disease. TCRdb re-called the multiplex PCR reads with MiXCR, one entry per CDR3 protein. The sample lists about 430,000 distinct CDR3 sequences; under 25% were seen once. The sample consisted of peripheral blood mononuclear cells (PBMCs), taken when the disease was refractory, from a patient treated with antithyroid drugs. The origin of the receptors is a female donor with Graves disease. Each CDR3 is given with its conserved first and last residue. A D gene is named only where the DNA matches it firmly. For some rows the clone size is stated as once, few or many, or as a class when expanded; others skip it.

D	V	size	J	CDR3	DNA
TRBD2	TRBV11-2	many	TRBJ2-5	CASGRLAGGETQYF	TGTGCCAGCGGGCGACTAGCGGGAGGAGAGACCCAGTACTTC
-	TRBV3-1	many	TRBJ2-5	CATRGDRETQYF	TGTGCCACCCGCGGGGATCGGGAGACCCAGTACTTC
-	TRBV27	few	TRBJ1-5	CASSPLLVYRSNQPQHF	TGTGCCAGCAGTCCCCTCCTGGTTTATAGGAGCAATCAGCCCCAGCATTTT
-	TRBV27	many	TRBJ1-1	CASSLGPSNTEAFF	TGTGCCAGCAGCCTAGGCCCCTCGAACACTGAAGCTTTCTTT
-	TRBV3-1	-	TRBJ2-3	CASSIPGVTDTQYF	TGTGCCAGCAGCATCCCGGGAGTGACAGATACGCAGTATTTT
TRBD1	TRBV10-1	many	TRBJ2-7	CASSLTRTGESYEQYF	TGCGCCAGCAGTCTAACCCGGACAGGGGAGTCGTACGAGCAGTACTTC
TRBD1	TRBV7-3	few	TRBJ2-2	CASSVGQARSGELFF	TGTGCCAGCAGCGTTGGACAGGCGCGTTCCGGGGAGCTGTTTTTT
-	TRBV10-3	-	TRBJ2-7	CAISLGSPYEQYF	TGTGCCATCAGTTTGGGTAGCCCCTACGAGCAGTACTTC
TRBD2	TRBV2	many	TRBJ2-7	CASSEQNSGRPIEQYF	TGTGCCAGCAGTGAACAGAATAGCGGGAGACCCATCGAGCAGTACTTC
-	TRBV5-1	few	TRBJ1-3	CASSKGPGSGNTIYF	TGCGCCAGCAGCAAAGGGCCAGGATCTGGAAACACCATATATTTT
TRBD1	TRBV28	many	TRBJ2-7	CASSLWRDRIYEQYF	TGTGCCAGCAGTCTCTGGCGGGACAGGATCTACGAGCAGTACTTC
-	TRBV6-2/TRBV6-3	-	TRBJ1-3	CASSYSRQGNSGNTIYF	TGTGCCAGCAGTTACTCGCGCCAGGGGAACTCTGGAAACACCATATATTTT
-	TRBV20-1	many	TRBJ2-4	CSARDREGVDRPGNIQYF	TGCAGTGCTAGAGATCGGGAAGGGGTGGACCGGCCAGGTAACATTCAGTACTTC
-	TRBV2	many	TRBJ1-5	CASSEVDWGTPQHF	TGTGCCAGCAGTGAAGTCGACTGGGGTACGCCCCAGCATTTT
-	TRBV20-1	many	TRBJ1-5	CSARASNQPQHF	TGCAGTGCTAGAGCAAGCAATCAGCCCCAGCATTTT
-	TRBV28	many	TRBJ1-1	CASRKGGNTEAFF	TGTGCCAGCAGGAAGGGGGGGAACACTGAAGCTTTCTTT
-	TRBV14	many	TRBJ1-2	CASSQNRRRENYGYTF	TGTGCCAGCAGCCAAAACCGTCGGCGTGAGAACTATGGCTACACCTTC
-	TRBV2	-	TRBJ2-1	CASSEAATPPNEQFF	TGTGCCAGCAGTGAGGCGGCTACACCTCCAAATGAGCAGTTCTTC
TRBD2	TRBV20-1	few	TRBJ2-2	CSARASRTSANTGELFF	TGCAGTGCTAGAGCCTCACGGACTAGCGCGAACACCGGGGAGCTGTTTTTT
TRBD1	TRBV20-1	-	TRBJ1-2	CSAKGQLNYGYTF	TGCAGTGCTAAGGGACAGTTGAACTATGGCTACACCTTC
TRBD1	TRBV2	-	TRBJ1-5	CASRARQGGQPQHF	TGTGCCAGCAGGGCCCGACAGGGGGGTCAGCCCCAGCATTTT
-	TRBV20-1	-	TRBJ2-1	CSARDRTAYNEQFF	TGCAGTGCTAGAGATAGGACAGCATACAATGAGCAGTTCTTC
-	TRBV12-3/TRBV12-4	many	TRBJ2-2	CAVLPGAGNTGELFF	TGTGCCGTCCTACCCGGTGCAGGCAACACCGGGGAGCTGTTTTTT
-	TRBV15	many	TRBJ1-5	CATSRVGINQPQHF	TGTGCCACCAGCAGAGTAGGGATCAATCAGCCCCAGCATTTT
TRBD1	TRBV2	many	TRBJ1-4	CASRAGQDFAKLFF	TGTGCCAGCAGAGCGGGACAGGATTTTGCCAAACTGTTTTTT
-	TRBV6-1	many	TRBJ1-1	CASSSGTAGFTEAFF	TGTGCCAGCAGCTCCGGGACGGCCGGTTTCACTGAAGCTTTCTTT
-	TRBV11-2	many	TRBJ2-5	CASSPTRGIEVETQYF	TGTGCCAGCAGCCCAACCAGAGGGATTGAGGTGGAGACCCAGTACTTC